These T cell receptor beta chains were read from a single sample in a study of OX40 agonist ivuxolimab in advanced cancers. TCRdb's copy holds only in-frame clones and misses some; the assay was immunoSEQ multiplex PCR. Here the sample spans 15,000 to 25,000 clones, around four fifths being singletons. The material was CD4+ or CD8+ T cells sorted from blood, obtained in a trial of the OX40 agonist ivuxolimab. The receptors stem from an adult with an advanced solid tumor such as melanoma, head and neck, liver or kidney cancer. Both conserved end residues are part of each CDR3. A D gene is named only where the DNA matches it firmly. Rows may omit the clone size; those that give it use once, few, many or a size class.

j_call: TRBJ2-1; clone_size: NA; d_call: NA; cdr3_length: 15; v_call: TRBV19; cdr3_aa: CASSFGGRSYNEQFF; cdr3_nt: TGTGCCAGTAGTTTCGGAGGGCGATCCTACAATGAGCAGTTCTTC
j_call: TRBJ2-1; clone_size: medium-sized; d_call: TRBD2; cdr3_length: 16; v_call: TRBV16; cdr3_aa: CASSQWREDSYNEQFF; cdr3_nt: TGTGCCAGCAGCCAATGGCGGGAGGACTCCTACAATGAGCAGTTCTTC
j_call: TRBJ1-1; clone_size: many; d_call: NA; cdr3_length: 10; v_call: TRBV20-1; cdr3_aa: CSADNTEAFF; cdr3_nt: TGCAGTGCGGATAACACTGAAGCTTTCTTT
j_call: TRBJ1-2; clone_size: few; d_call: NA; cdr3_length: 15; v_call: TRBV6-5; cdr3_aa: CASSYSSSSGYGYTF; cdr3_nt: TGTGCCAGCAGTTACTCGAGCTCGTCGGGCTATGGCTACACCTTC
j_call: TRBJ1-4; clone_size: NA; d_call: TRBD1; cdr3_length: 20; v_call: TRBV10-1; cdr3_aa: CASSPGPLGQGPTTNEKLFF; cdr3_nt: TGCGCCAGCAGTCCCGGCCCCCTCGGACAGGGACCTACAACTAATGAAAAACTGTTTTTT
j_call: TRBJ2-6; clone_size: once; d_call: NA; cdr3_length: 16; v_call: TRBV28; cdr3_aa: CATGTSELSGANVLTF; cdr3_nt: TGTGCCACCGGGACCTCTGAGCTCTCTGGGGCCAACGTCCTGACTTTC
j_call: TRBJ2-3; clone_size: NA; d_call: TRBD2; cdr3_length: 17; v_call: TRBV4-2; cdr3_aa: CASSQEGGGPTTDTQYF; cdr3_nt: TGTGCCAGCAGCCAAGAGGGGGGGGGTCCGACCACAGATACGCAGTATTTT
j_call: TRBJ2-3; clone_size: NA; d_call: NA; cdr3_length: 12; v_call: TRBV11-2; cdr3_aa: CASSRFTDTQYF; cdr3_nt: TGTGCCAGCAGCCGTTTCACAGATACGCAGTATTTT
j_call: TRBJ2-7; clone_size: NA; d_call: TRBD2; cdr3_length: 16; v_call: TRBV15; cdr3_aa: CATSRVGLAETYEQYF; cdr3_nt: TGTGCCACCAGCAGAGTGGGACTAGCGGAGACCTACGAGCAGTACTTC
j_call: TRBJ1-2; clone_size: NA; d_call: TRBD1; cdr3_length: 15; v_call: TRBV5-1; cdr3_aa: CASSLEGASGYGYTF; cdr3_nt: TGCGCCAGCAGCTTGGAGGGGGCAAGCGGCTATGGCTACACCTTC
j_call: TRBJ2-5; clone_size: NA; d_call: TRBD2; cdr3_length: 14; v_call: TRBV5-4; cdr3_aa: CASSFRGGQETQYF; cdr3_nt: TGTGCCAGCAGCTTCCGGGGGGGGCAAGAGACCCAGTACTTC
j_call: TRBJ1-2; clone_size: NA; d_call: TRBD1; cdr3_length: 12; v_call: TRBV25-1; cdr3_aa: CASTRDSYGYTF; cdr3_nt: TGTGCCAGCACCCGGGACAGCTATGGCTACACCTTC
j_call: TRBJ2-1; clone_size: NA; d_call: NA; cdr3_length: 12; v_call: TRBV6-5; cdr3_aa: CAGSYRSGKQFF; cdr3_nt: TGTGCCGGCAGTTACCGAAGCGGAAAGCAGTTCTTC
j_call: TRBJ2-3; clone_size: NA; d_call: TRBD1; cdr3_length: 13; v_call: TRBV6-6; cdr3_aa: CAVQGRVTDTQYF; cdr3_nt: TGTGCCGTACAGGGGCGAGTCACAGATACGCAGTATTTT
j_call: TRBJ2-1; clone_size: few; d_call: TRBD1; cdr3_length: 15; v_call: TRBV14; cdr3_aa: CASSQWGTGKGEQFF; cdr3_nt: TGTGCCAGCAGCCAATGGGGGACAGGGAAGGGTGAGCAGTTCTTC
j_call: TRBJ1-1; clone_size: once; d_call: TRBD1; cdr3_length: 15; v_call: TRBV28; cdr3_aa: CASSSEQTGGTEAFF; cdr3_nt: TGTGCCAGCAGTTCGGAGCAAACAGGGGGCACTGAAGCTTTCTTT
j_call: TRBJ2-7; clone_size: NA; d_call: NA; cdr3_length: 15; v_call: TRBV7-9; cdr3_aa: CASSLGAVTVHEQYF; cdr3_nt: TGTGCCAGCAGCTTAGGCGCGGTTACAGTCCACGAGCAGTACTTC
j_call: TRBJ2-5; clone_size: NA; d_call: NA; cdr3_length: 15; v_call: TRBV6-5; cdr3_aa: CASSYGGFTQETQYF; cdr3_nt: TGTGCCAGCAGTTACGGAGGCTTCACTCAAGAGACCCAGTACTTC
j_call: TRBJ2-3; clone_size: NA; d_call: TRBD2; cdr3_length: 15; v_call: TRBV28; cdr3_aa: CASSLRDYITDTQYF; cdr3_nt: TGTGCCAGCAGTCTCCGGGACTATATCACAGATACGCAGTATTTT
j_call: TRBJ2-7; clone_size: NA; d_call: TRBD2; cdr3_length: 16; v_call: TRBV11-2; cdr3_aa: CASSPPLAGQSYEQYF; cdr3_nt: TGTGCCAGCAGCCCCCCCCTAGCGGGCCAGTCCTACGAGCAGTACTTC
j_call: TRBJ2-7; clone_size: NA; d_call: TRBD2; cdr3_length: 15; v_call: TRBV10-3; cdr3_aa: CAISEGTSGGDEQYF; cdr3_nt: TGTGCCATCAGTGAAGGGACTAGCGGGGGCGACGAGCAGTACTTC
j_call: TRBJ2-7; clone_size: NA; d_call: NA; cdr3_length: 13; v_call: TRBV28; cdr3_aa: CASSLLGTYEQYF; cdr3_nt: TGTGCCAGCAGTTTGCTAGGGACCTACGAGCAGTACTTC
j_call: TRBJ2-2; clone_size: few; d_call: NA; cdr3_length: 11; v_call: TRBV5-1; cdr3_aa: CASSLAGELFF; cdr3_nt: TGCGCCAGCAGCTTGGCCGGGGAGCTGTTTTTT
j_call: TRBJ2-3; clone_size: NA; d_call: TRBD2; cdr3_length: 15; v_call: TRBV29-1; cdr3_aa: CSVGKTSGSADTQYF; cdr3_nt: TGCAGCGTTGGTAAGACTAGCGGGAGTGCAGATACGCAGTATTTT
j_call: TRBJ2-6; clone_size: NA; d_call: TRBD1; cdr3_length: 16; v_call: TRBV29-1; cdr3_aa: CSVEGQGAGGANVLTF; cdr3_nt: TGCAGCGTTGAGGGACAGGGGGCTGGTGGGGCCAACGTCCTGACTTTC
j_call: TRBJ2-7; clone_size: NA; d_call: NA; cdr3_length: 15; v_call: TRBV28; cdr3_aa: CASSAAVTGRNEQYF; cdr3_nt: TGTGCCAGCAGTGCGGCCGTGACAGGGAGGAACGAGCAGTACTTC
j_call: TRBJ2-3; clone_size: NA; d_call: NA; cdr3_length: 15; v_call: TRBV6-5; cdr3_aa: CASSYRDWGTDTQYF; cdr3_nt: TGTGCCAGCAGTTACCGGGACTGGGGCACAGATACGCAGTATTTT
j_call: TRBJ1-5; clone_size: NA; d_call: NA; cdr3_length: 14; v_call: TRBV21-1; cdr3_aa: CASSRGSCWQPQHF; cdr3_nt: TGTGCCAGCAGCAGAGGGAGTTGTTGGCAGCCCCAGCATTTT
j_call: TRBJ1-1; clone_size: NA; d_call: NA; cdr3_length: 13; v_call: TRBV27; cdr3_aa: CASKEFLNTEAFF; cdr3_nt: TGTGCCAGCAAAGAATTTCTGAACACTGAAGCTTTCTTT
j_call: TRBJ2-5; clone_size: NA; d_call: TRBD1; cdr3_length: 15; v_call: TRBV28; cdr3_aa: CASSHSRTGKETQYF; cdr3_nt: TGTGCCAGCAGTCACTCCAGGACAGGGAAAGAGACCCAGTACTTC
j_call: TRBJ2-3; clone_size: NA; d_call: TRBD1; cdr3_length: 14; v_call: TRBV6-5; cdr3_aa: CASSYAGGQDTQYF; cdr3_nt: TGTGCCAGCAGTTACGCAGGGGGCCAAGATACGCAGTATTTT
j_call: TRBJ2-1; clone_size: NA; d_call: NA; cdr3_length: 16; v_call: TRBV7-3; cdr3_aa: CASSPESWSSYNEQFF; cdr3_nt: TGTGCCAGCAGCCCCGAGTCCTGGAGCTCCTACAATGAGCAGTTCTTC
j_call: TRBJ1-1; clone_size: NA; d_call: NA; cdr3_length: 13; v_call: TRBV5-6; cdr3_aa: CASSFYGGTEAFF; cdr3_nt: TGTGCCAGCAGCTTTTACGGGGGCACTGAAGCTTTCTTT
j_call: TRBJ1-3; clone_size: medium-sized; d_call: TRBD1; cdr3_length: 18; v_call: TRBV4-3; cdr3_aa: CASSQGRTGTASGNTIYF; cdr3_nt: TGCGCCAGCAGCCAAGGACGTACAGGGACAGCCTCTGGAAACACCATATATTTT
j_call: TRBJ2-1; clone_size: once; d_call: TRBD2; cdr3_length: 16; v_call: TRBV16; cdr3_aa: CASSQWETSGKVGQFF; cdr3_nt: TGTGCCAGCAGCCAATGGGAGACTAGCGGGAAAGTTGGGCAGTTCTTC
j_call: TRBJ2-7; clone_size: NA; d_call: TRBD1; cdr3_length: 18; v_call: TRBV4-3; cdr3_aa: CASSQDPGTGTSGNEQYF; cdr3_nt: TGCGCCAGCAGCCAGGACCCCGGGACAGGGACTTCGGGGAACGAGCAGTACTTC
j_call: TRBJ2-3; clone_size: NA; d_call: NA; cdr3_length: 14; v_call: TRBV6-5; cdr3_aa: CASSYSAGADTQYF; cdr3_nt: TGTGCCAGCAGTTACTCCGCAGGGGCAGATACGCAGTATTTT
j_call: TRBJ2-4; clone_size: NA; d_call: NA; cdr3_length: 17; v_call: TRBV27; cdr3_aa: CASRRGLGRQAKNIQYF; cdr3_nt: TGTGCCAGCCGGCGTGGTCTGGGCCGGCAAGCCAAAAACATTCAGTACTTC
j_call: TRBJ2-5; clone_size: NA; d_call: TRBD2; cdr3_length: 16; v_call: TRBV7-9; cdr3_aa: CASSTGLAELGETQYF; cdr3_nt: TGTGCCAGCAGCACGGGACTAGCGGAGCTGGGAGAGACCCAGTACTTC
j_call: TRBJ2-7; clone_size: NA; d_call: TRBD2; cdr3_length: 16; v_call: TRBV11-2; cdr3_aa: CASSLVTGLASYEQYF; cdr3_nt: TGTGCCAGCAGCTTAGTCACTGGACTAGCGAGCTACGAGCAGTACTTC
j_call: TRBJ1-4; clone_size: NA; d_call: TRBD1; cdr3_length: 15; v_call: TRBV9; cdr3_aa: CASSVTGNDNEKLFF; cdr3_nt: TGTGCCAGCAGCGTGACAGGGAATGATAATGAAAAACTGTTTTTT